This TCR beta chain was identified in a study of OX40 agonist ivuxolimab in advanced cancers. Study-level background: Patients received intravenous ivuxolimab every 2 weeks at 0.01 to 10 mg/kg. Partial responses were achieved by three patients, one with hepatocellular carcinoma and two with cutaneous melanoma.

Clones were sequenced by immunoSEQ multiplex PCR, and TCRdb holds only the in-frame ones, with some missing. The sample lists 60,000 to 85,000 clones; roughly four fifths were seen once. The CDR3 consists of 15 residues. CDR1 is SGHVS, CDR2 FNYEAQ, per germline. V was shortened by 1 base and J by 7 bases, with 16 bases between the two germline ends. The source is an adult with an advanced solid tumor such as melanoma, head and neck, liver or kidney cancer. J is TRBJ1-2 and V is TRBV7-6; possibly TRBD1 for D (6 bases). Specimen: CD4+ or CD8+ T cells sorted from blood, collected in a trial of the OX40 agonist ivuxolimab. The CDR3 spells CASSLGVVGAFGYTF. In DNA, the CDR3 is TGTGCCAGCAGCTTAGGTGTAGTGGGGGCGTTTGGCTACACCTTC.